The entry that follows covers one TCR beta chain sequence. Its antigen is not identified. TCRdb reprocessed the reads with MiXCR, giving one entry per CDR3 protein. The sample has 550,000 to 700,000 distinct CDR3 sequences; approximately 40% are singletons. The source of the sample is a study of T cell repertoires in cytomegalovirus infection. About the research overall: Public TCR beta signatures indicated both CMV infection and matching HLA type. Study findings and constraints: It was HLA-C-restricted CMV-specific TCR beta clonotypes that dominated the response ex vivo. Using cumulative public TCR beta family frequency, the authors identified those who carried CMV together with the relevant HLA.

Trimming cost V 2 bases and J 7 bases, with 21 bases left between them. CDR3 length equals 17 residues. CDR1 LGHNA and CDR2 YSLEER come from the germline V gene. This TCR was recovered from a human donor in good health (CMV status not recorded). Some clones in this sample may be carry-over from other donors' samples. The rearrangement uses TRBV4-3 and TRBJ2-1; TRBD1 or TRBD2 may be the D gene (5 bases each). Specimen: cultured PBMCs, collected from culture after CMV antigen stimulation. CDR3 sequence reads: CASSQQTSGTLLNEQFF. In DNA form, the CDR3 reads TGCGCCAGCAGCCAACAAACCTCCGGGACGCTCTTAAATGAGCAGTTCTTC.